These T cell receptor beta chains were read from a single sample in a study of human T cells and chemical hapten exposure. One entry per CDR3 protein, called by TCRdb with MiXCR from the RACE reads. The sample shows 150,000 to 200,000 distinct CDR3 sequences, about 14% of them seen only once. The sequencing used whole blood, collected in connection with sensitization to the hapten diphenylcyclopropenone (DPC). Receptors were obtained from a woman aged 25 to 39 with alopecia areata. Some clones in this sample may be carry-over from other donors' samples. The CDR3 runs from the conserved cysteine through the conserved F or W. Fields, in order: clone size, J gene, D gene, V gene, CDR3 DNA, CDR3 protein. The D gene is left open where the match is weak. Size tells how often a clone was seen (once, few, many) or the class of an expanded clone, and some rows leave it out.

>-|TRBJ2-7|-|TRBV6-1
TGTGCCAGTGGAACCGGGACACCGTTACCAAAACGATACTTC
CASGTGTPLPKRYF
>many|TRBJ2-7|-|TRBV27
TGTGCCAGCAGTTTATACGCCAGTTATCCCTACGAGCAGTACTTC
CASSLYASYPYEQYF
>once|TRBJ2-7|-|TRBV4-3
TGCGCCAGCAGCCAAGACAAGGGTAGATTTCACGAGCAGTACTTC
CASSQDKGRFHEQYF
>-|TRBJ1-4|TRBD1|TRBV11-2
TGTGCCAGCAGCTCGTACAGGGGAGGGGAAAAACTGTTTTTT
CASSSYRGGEKLFF
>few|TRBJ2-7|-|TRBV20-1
TGCAGTCTCGCAGGCCCTCGGGACGAGCAGTACTTC
CSLAGPRDEQYF
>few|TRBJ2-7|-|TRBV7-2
TGTGCCAGCAGCTTAACTAGCAGCCACGAGCAGTACTTC
CASSLTSSHEQYF
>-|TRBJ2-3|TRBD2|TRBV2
TGTGCCAGCGAGACTAGCGGGAGGGCAGATACGCAGTATTTT
CASETSGRADTQYF
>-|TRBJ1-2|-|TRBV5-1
TGCGCCAGCAGCCGCCCGGGGAGGGAAGCGGATGGCTACACCTTC
CASSRPGREADGYTF
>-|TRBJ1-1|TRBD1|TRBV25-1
TGTGCCAGCAGTGGGACAGGGAAGCGTGAAGCTTTCTTT
CASSGTGKREAFF
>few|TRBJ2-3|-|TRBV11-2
TGTGCCAGCAGCTTAGGTGGTCGGCTGCAGTATTTT
CASSLGGRLQYF
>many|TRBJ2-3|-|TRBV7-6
TGTGCCAGCAGCTTTTCCCCGGGTCCCCCCACAGATACGCAGTATTTT
CASSFSPGPPTDTQYF
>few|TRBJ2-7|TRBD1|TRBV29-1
TGCAGCGGCATGCTGACAGGGGCCTACGAGCAGTACTTC
CSGMLTGAYEQYF
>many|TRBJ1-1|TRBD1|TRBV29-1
TGCAGCGCTGACAGGGGAAACACTGAAGCTTTCTTT
CSADRGNTEAFF
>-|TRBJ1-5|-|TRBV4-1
TGCGCCAGCAGCCAAGAGGGCCCGGGGGGCCAGCCCCAGCATTTT
CASSQEGPGGQPQHF
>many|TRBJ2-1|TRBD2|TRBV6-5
TGTGCCAGCAGTTACGCCCTAGCGGGGGCCTACAATGAGCAGTTCTTC
CASSYALAGAYNEQFF
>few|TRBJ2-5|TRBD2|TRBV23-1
TGCGCCAGCCCTAAAAGGAGACTAGCGGGAGAGGAGACCCAGTACTTC
CASPKRRLAGEETQYF
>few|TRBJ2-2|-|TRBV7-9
TGTGCCAGCAGCTTAGTACGGCGAGGTACCGGGGAGCTGTTTTTT
CASSLVRRGTGELFF
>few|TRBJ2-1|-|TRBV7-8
TGTGCCAGCACCGCCAGCTCCTACAATGAGCAGTTCTTC
CASTASSYNEQFF
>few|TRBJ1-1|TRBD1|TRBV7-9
TGTGCCAGCAGCCCAACCGGGACAGGGGTGTTCATGAACACTGAAGCTTTCTTT
CASSPTGTGVFMNTEAFF
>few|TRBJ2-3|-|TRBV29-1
TGCAGCGGGGCGGTGTCTGGGACGCAGTATTTT
CSGAVSGTQYF
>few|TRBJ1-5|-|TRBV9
TGTGCCAGCAGCGTAGAGGGTCGTAGCAATCAGCCCCAGCATTTT
CASSVEGRSNQPQHF
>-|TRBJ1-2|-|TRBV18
TGTGCCAGCTCACCAAGTGACCACTATGGCTACACCTTC
CASSPSDHYGYTF
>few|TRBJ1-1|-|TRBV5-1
TGCGCCAGCAGCTTGTCCGGAAAGGTCGGGAACACTGAAGCTTTCTTT
CASSLSGKVGNTEAFF
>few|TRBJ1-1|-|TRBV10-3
TGTGCCATCAGTGGTAGAGGGACCGGCACTGAAGCTTTCTTT
CAISGRGTGTEAFF
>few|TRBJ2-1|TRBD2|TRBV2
TGTGCCAGCACGCTTACGGGAGGGCCCTACAATGAGCAGTTCTTC
CASTLTGGPYNEQFF
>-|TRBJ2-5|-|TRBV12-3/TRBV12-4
TGTGCCAGCAGTCCGGGGTCCCCAGAGACCCAGTACTTC
CASSPGSPETQYF
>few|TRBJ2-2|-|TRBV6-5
TGTGCCAGCAGTTACCTTGGCCCACCAGGCCCCGGGGAGCTGTTTTTT
CASSYLGPPGPGELFF
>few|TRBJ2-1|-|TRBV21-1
TGTGCCAGCAGCAAAGCCCCGGAAGGCCGGAGGGATGAGCAGTTCTTC
CASSKAPEGRRDEQFF
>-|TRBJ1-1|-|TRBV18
TGTGCCAGCTCTTCGCCTCAGAACACTGAAGCTTTCTTT
CASSSPQNTEAFF
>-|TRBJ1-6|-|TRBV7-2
TGTGCCAGCAGCAAACAACCTATGTGGACGTCGAGTTCACCCCTCCACTTT
CASSKQPMWTSSSPLHF
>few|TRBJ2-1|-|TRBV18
TGTGCCAGCTCACGGGGGTCAGTGAATGAGCAGTTCTTC
CASSRGSVNEQFF
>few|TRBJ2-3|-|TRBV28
TGTGCCAGCAGTCGGCCGGGGTCAATGGATACGCAGTATTTT
CASSRPGSMDTQYF
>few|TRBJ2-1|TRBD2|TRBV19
TGTGCCAGTATTCCGACTAGCGGCCACAATGAGCAGTTCTTC
CASIPTSGHNEQFF
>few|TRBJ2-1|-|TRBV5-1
TGCGCCAGCAGCTCAACCCTGGGGAATGAGCAGTTCTTC
CASSSTLGNEQFF
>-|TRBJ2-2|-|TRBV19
TGTGCCAGTAGTATAGTTACTAGTGGGAACACCGGGGAGCTGTTTTTT
CASSIVTSGNTGELFF
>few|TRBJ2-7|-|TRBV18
TGTGCCAGCTCACCACTCAGTGAGGGGGAGCAGTACTTC
CASSPLSEGEQYF
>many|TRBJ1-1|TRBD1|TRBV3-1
TGTGCCAGCGCTACAGGGGTAACCACTGAAGCTTTCTTT
CASATGVTTEAFF